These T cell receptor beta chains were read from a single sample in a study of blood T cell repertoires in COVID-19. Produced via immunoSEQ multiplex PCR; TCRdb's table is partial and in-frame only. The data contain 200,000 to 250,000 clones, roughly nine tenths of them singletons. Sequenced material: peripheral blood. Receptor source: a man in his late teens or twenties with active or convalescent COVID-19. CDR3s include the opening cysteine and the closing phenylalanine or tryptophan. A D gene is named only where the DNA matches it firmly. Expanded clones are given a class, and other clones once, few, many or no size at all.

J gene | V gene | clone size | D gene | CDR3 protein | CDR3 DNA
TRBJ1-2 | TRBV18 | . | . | CASSPQRRERYTF | TGTGCCAGCTCACCCCAAAGGAGGGAGCGCTACACCTTC
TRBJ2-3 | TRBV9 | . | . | CASSVGRVTDTQYF | TGTGCCAGCAGCGTAGGTCGAGTGACAGATACGCAGTATTTT
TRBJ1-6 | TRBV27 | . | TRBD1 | CASSLTHRTGAPLHF | TGTGCCAGCAGCCTAACTCATCGGACAGGGGCGCCCCTCCACTTT
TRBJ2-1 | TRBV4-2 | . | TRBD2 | CASSQDDTSAYNEQFF | TGTGCCAGCAGCCAAGATGACACTAGCGCCTACAATGAGCAGTTCTTC
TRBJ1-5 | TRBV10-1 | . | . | CASSENIYQPQHF | TGCGCCAGCAGTGAGAATATCTATCAGCCCCAGCATTTT
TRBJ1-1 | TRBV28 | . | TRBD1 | CASSPGQIVEAFF | TGTGCCAGCAGTCCGGGACAGATAGTTGAAGCTTTCTTT
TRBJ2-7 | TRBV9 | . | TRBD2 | CASSVASGRAYEQYF | TGTGCCAGCAGCGTAGCTAGCGGTAGAGCCTACGAGCAGTACTTC
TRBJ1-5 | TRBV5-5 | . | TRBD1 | CASAKDRGNQPQHF | TGTGCCAGCGCCAAGGACAGGGGCAATCAGCCCCAGCATTTT
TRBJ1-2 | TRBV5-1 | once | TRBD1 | CASSSTGDYGYTF | TGCGCCAGCAGCTCCACAGGGGACTATGGCTACACCTTC
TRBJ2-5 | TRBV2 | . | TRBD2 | CASSENLAGGQETQYF | TGTGCCAGCAGTGAGAATCTAGCGGGGGGTCAAGAGACCCAGTACTTC
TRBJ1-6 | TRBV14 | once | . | CASSRTGISSPLHF | TGTGCCAGCAGCCGTACGGGAATTAGCTCACCCCTCCACTTT
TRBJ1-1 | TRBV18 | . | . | CASSPKLGVDTEAFF | TGTGCCAGCTCCCCCAAGCTAGGTGTGGACACTGAAGCTTTCTTT
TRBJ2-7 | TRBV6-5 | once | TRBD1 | CASSSGTGLTGEQYF | TGTGCCAGCAGCTCCGGGACAGGGTTGACGGGCGAGCAGTACTTC
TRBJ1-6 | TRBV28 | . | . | CASTRGGTGRNSPLHF | TGTGCCAGCACCAGAGGAGGGACGGGAAGAAATTCACCCCTCCACTTT
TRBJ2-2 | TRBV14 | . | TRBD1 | CASNSQGAAGELFF | TGTGCCAGCAACTCACAGGGGGCTGCCGGGGAGCTGTTTTTT
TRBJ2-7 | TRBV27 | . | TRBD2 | CASTSANSGSAYEQYF | TGTGCCAGCACCTCGGCCAATAGCGGGAGTGCCTACGAGCAGTACTTC
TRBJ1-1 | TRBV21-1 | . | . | CASSAGQFNTEAFF | TGTGCCAGCAGCGCCGGACAGTTTAACACTGAAGCTTTCTTT
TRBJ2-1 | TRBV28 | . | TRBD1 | CASSPIPGTGRYNEQFF | TGTGCCAGCAGTCCCATCCCAGGGACAGGGCGATACAATGAGCAGTTCTTC
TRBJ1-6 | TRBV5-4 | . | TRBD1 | CASSSPGQGSMNSPLHF | TGTGCCAGCAGCTCGCCGGGACAGGGGAGTATGAATTCACCCCTCCACTTT
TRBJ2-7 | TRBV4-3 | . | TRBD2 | CASSLVAGVSYEQYF | TGCGCCAGCAGTCTGGTAGCGGGAGTTTCCTACGAGCAGTACTTC
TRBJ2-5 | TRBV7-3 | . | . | CASSITPKETQYF | TGTGCCAGCAGCATTACTCCTAAAGAGACCCAGTACTTC
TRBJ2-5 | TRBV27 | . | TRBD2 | CASSRRGLAGETQYF | TGTGCCAGCAGTAGGAGGGGACTAGCTGGGGAGACCCAGTACTTC